These 18 T cell receptor beta chains came from one sample sequenced in a study of blood T cell repertoires in COVID-19. Using immunoSEQ multiplex PCR, the repertoire was profiled, and TCRdb retains in-frame clones only, with some absent. Among 90,000 to 120,000 clones, 91% were seen once, and the ten largest hold 5% to 6.5%. Sequencing input: peripheral blood. The receptors were gathered from a human donor in a cohort sampled during active COVID-19.

The genes are TRBV28 and TRBJ2-7, with 8 bases aligning to TRBD2. Trimming at V came to 3 bases and at J to 4 bases, leaving 17 bases not matched to a gene. CDR1 MDHEN and CDR2 SYDVKM come from the germline V gene. The CDR3 runs to 18 residues. The CDR3 sequence: CASSFSWAGGWRGYEQYF. DNA of the CDR3: TGTGCCAGCAGTTTTTCGTGGGCGGGAGGATGGAGAGGATACGAGCAGTACTTC.

V usage is TRBV28 and J usage is TRBJ2-1; weak D call: TRBD2 (6 bases). Germline V gene data show CDR1 as MDHEN and CDR2 as SYDVKM. Trimming removed 6 bases at V and 8 bases at J, with 20 bases between. The CDR3 sequence is 15 residues long. Written as DNA, the CDR3 is TGTGCCAGCAGCCGTGGGACTGCCGGTAGGGATGAGCAGTTCTTC. Amino acids: CASSRGTAGRDEQFF.

This rearrangement joins TRBV3-1 (or the pseudogene TRBV3-2) to TRBJ2-3; D possibly corresponds to TRBD1 (5 bases). The CDR3 has 15 residues. The V end was cut by 4 bases, the J end by 0 bases, with 11 bases between. Germline CDR1 LGHDT, CDR2 YNNKEL (reference sequence). CDR3 in DNA: TGTGCCAGCAGCCCCCGGCAGGGTAGCACAGATACGCAGTATTTT. This translates into CASSPRQGSTDTQYF.

The chain uses TRBV28 and TRBJ1-2; weak D call: TRBD1 (6 bases). V shed 3 bases and J shed 7 bases, with 15 bases lying between them. The CDR3 contains 14 residues. Germline loops: CDR1 MDHEN, CDR2 SYDVKM. The DNA of the CDR3 is TGTGCCAGCAGTTTCGACAGGAGAAGAGGTGGCTACACCTTC. The encoded protein is CASSFDRRRGGYTF.

The V gene is TRBV4-3, the J gene TRBJ2-1; 7 nucleotides match TRBD1. This CDR3 contains 14 residues. Germline lookup yields CDR1 LGHNA and CDR2 YSLEER. V dropped 1 base and J dropped 7; count of bases not matched to a gene: 4. CDR3 loop: CASSQGTGVNEQFF. CDR3 bases: TGCGCCAGCAGCCAAGGAACAGGGGTTAATGAGCAGTTCTTC.

This clone appeared a single time. V and J are TRBV7-9 and TRBJ1-1; the D gene is possibly TRBD1 (5 bases). The CDR3 length is 17 residues. Trimming pared 4 bases from V and 3 bases from J, leaving 21 bases between. Germline V gene sequence: CDR1 SEHNR, CDR2 FQNEAQ (reference sequence). CDR3 DNA: TGTGCCAGCAGCTCCTTAGGGGAAGGGAACCAGGACACTGAAGCTTTCTTT. This codes for CASSSLGEGNQDTEAFF.

In its sample, this clone was seen once. This chain connects TRBV5-1 to TRBJ2-3; TRBD2 is a possible D gene (5 bases). Trimming removed 4 bases from V and 3 bases from J, with 12 bases in between. This CDR3 comprises 14 residues. Germline V gene sequence: CDR1 SGHRS, CDR2 YFSETQ. CDR3 sequence (DNA): TGCGCCAGCAGCCGGGGAAGATCAACAGATACGCAGTATTTT. Protein product: CASSRGRSTDTQYF.

The chain joins TRBV7-6 to TRBJ1-3; D is perhaps TRBD1 (5 bases). The CDR3 is made up of 15 amino acids. Trimming cost V 0 bases and J 5 bases, with 11 bases left between them. Germline CDR1 SGHVS, CDR2 FNYEAQ. The DNA of the CDR3 is TGTGCCAGCAGCTTAGCGCAGGGAGGGCGAAACACCATATATTTT. Translated, it gives CASSLAQGGRNTIYF.

The rearrangement uses TRBV7-2 and TRBJ2-7; D is perhaps TRBD1 (6 bases). The V and J ends lost 5 bases and 3 bases respectively, with 14 bases between them. Germline loops: CDR1 SGHTA, CDR2 FQGNSA. The CDR3 has 14 amino acids. The CDR3 bases are TGTGCCAGCAGCCTGCTGGGGGCGCGCTACGAGCAGTACTTC. This sequence encodes CASSLLGARYEQYF.

The chain uses TRBV7-3 and TRBJ2-1, with a possible D match to TRBD2 (6 bases). V dropped 3 bases and J dropped 2 bases, with 11 bases sitting between them. This CDR3 has 15 amino acids. Germline V gene sequence: CDR1 SGHTA, CDR2 FQGTGA. CDR3 sequence reads: CASSFRRGAYNEQFF. As DNA, the CDR3 is TGTGCCAGCAGCTTTAGGCGGGGAGCCTACAATGAGCAGTTCTTC.

The chain recombines TRBV28 with TRBJ2-2; 8 bases agree with TRBD1. V was pared by 11 bases and J by 3 bases, with 20 bases of the junction left unmatched. This CDR3 has 18 amino acids. Germline CDR1 reads MDHEN; CDR2 reads SYDVKM. The chain's CDR3 is CASQGPPGQVLYTGELFF. CDR3 coding DNA: TGTGCCTCCCAAGGGCCCCCGGGACAGGTCCTATACACCGGGGAGCTGTTTTTT.

The chain links TRBV5-1 to TRBJ1-3; unclear D gene. Trimming left V 4 bases short and J 2 bases short, with 19 bases between. In germline, CDR1 is SGHRS, CDR2 YFSETQ. The CDR3 covers 17 residues. CDR3 in amino acids: CASSPTEAARAGNTIYF. For the CDR3, the DNA is TGCGCCAGCAGCCCCACTGAGGCGGCGCGGGCTGGAAACACCATATATTTT.

The count of this clone is one. The V gene is TRBV6-5, the J gene TRBJ2-7, with 7 bases identical to TRBD1. The CDR3 spans 12 residues. The V segment lost 7 bases and the J segment 2 bases; nucleotides outside the gene matches: 2. Germline values: CDR1 MNHEY, CDR2 SVGAGI. The CDR3 loop reads CASTGTAYEQYF. In DNA form, the CDR3 reads TGTGCCAGCACGGGGACAGCCTACGAGCAGTACTTC.

This chain uses TRBV29-1 with TRBJ2-1; 7 bases line up with TRBD2. J gave up 0 bases and V 8 bases, and 4 bases lay outside the gene matches. The CDR3 length is 13 residues. CDR1 is SQVTM, CDR2 ANQGSEA, per germline. CDR3 sequence: CSLGEGSYNEQFF. CDR3 bases: TGCAGCCTGGGGGAGGGCTCCTACAATGAGCAGTTCTTC.

The rearrangement links TRBV5-1 to TRBJ2-3; a possible D gene is TRBD1 (6 bases). This CDR3 is built from 16 residues. V shed 2 bases and J shed 3 bases, with 16 bases lying between them. Germline loops: CDR1 SGHRS, CDR2 YFSETQ. CDR3 sequence (DNA): TGCGCCAGCAGCTTACTAAAGGGGGTGGATACAGATACGCAGTATTTT. Protein: CASSLLKGVDTDTQYF.

The rearrangement links TRBV30 to TRBJ2-3, with 9 bases matching TRBD2. Germline V gene data show CDR1 as GTSNPN and CDR2 as SVGIG (reference sequence). After removal of 0 bases from V and 9 bases from J, the junction contained 10 bases not matched to a gene. CDR3 length: 15 residues. CDR3: CAWSVLLAGSNTQYF. In DNA, the CDR3 is TGTGCCTGGAGTGTACTCCTAGCGGGAAGCAACACGCAGTATTTT.

The chain recombines TRBV18 with TRBJ2-7; 9 bases are shared with TRBD1. With 9 bases clipped from V and 0 bases from J, the junction kept 9 bases outside the gene matches. This CDR3 spans 15 amino acids. The germline gives CDR1 KGHSH, CDR2 LQKENI. The CDR3 spells CASKTGTGISYEQYF. CDR3 DNA: TGTGCCAGTAAAACCGGGACAGGGATCTCCTACGAGCAGTACTTC.

This sequence joins TRBV19 and TRBJ2-1, with 9 positions matching TRBD2. Trimming removed 3 bases from V and 5 bases from J; junction bases left unmatched: 5. The CDR3 sequence is 15 residues long. In germline, CDR1 is LNHDA, CDR2 SQIVND (reference sequence). The CDR3 sequence: CASSILAGRHNEQFF. CDR3 DNA: TGTGCCAGTAGTATTCTAGCGGGACGGCACAATGAGCAGTTCTTC. The variable domain in full, with the rest retrieved from reference TRBV19 and TRBJ2-1, is DGGITQSPKYLFRKEGQNVTLSCEQNLNHDAMYWYRQDPGQGLRLIYYSQIVNDFQKGDIAEGYSVSREKKESFPLTVTSAQKNPTAFYLCASSILAGRHNEQFFGPGTRLTVL.